The 4 T cell receptor beta chains in this list originate from one sample, sequenced in a study of shared clonotypes between healthy human individuals. This table comes from immunoSEQ multiplex PCR, and its TCRdb copy is limited to in-frame clones, with some not included. The table lists millions of clones, more than 85% of them singletons. Sample: naive CD4+ T cells from PBMCs. The subset here: CD45RA+ positively selected. The source of these receptors is a man younger than 35 in good health. Some clones in this sample may be carry-over from other donors' samples.

The rearrangement joins TRBV6-6 to TRBJ2-3; D tentatively reads TRBD1 or TRBD2 (5 bases each). Per germline, CDR1 MNHNY and CDR2 SVGAGI (reference sequence). CDR3 length: 14 amino acids. V lost 4 bases to trimming and J lost 0 bases, with 8 bases between them. The CDR3 DNA reads as TGTGCCAGCAGTTCCGGGACCAGCACAGATACGCAGTATTTT. The encoded protein is CASSSGTSTDTQYF.

As regards this clone: This may be a read error: a much more frequent sequence differs by one nucleotide. The chain employs TRBV5-1 and TRBJ2-7, with a possible D match to TRBD1 (6 bases). V dropped 0 bases and J dropped 3 bases, with 7 bases sitting between them. CDR3 length equals 13 residues. Germline loops: CDR1 SGHRS, CDR2 YFSETQ. This CDR3 is CASSLGQVYEQYF. CDR3 DNA sequence: TGCGCCAGCAGCTTGGGACAGGTCTACGAGCAGTACTTC.

The chain is built from TRBV5-1 and TRBJ2-2, with D possibly TRBD1 on 6 matching bases. Looked up from germline, CDR1 is SGHRS and CDR2 is YFSETQ. The V end lost 7 bases, the J end lost 3 bases, and 10 bases lay between the germline ends. The CDR3 has 13 amino acids. The DNA for the CDR3 is TGCGCCAGCCGGACAGCAGACACCGGGGAGCTGTTTTTT. It encodes CASRTADTGELFF.

This clone was seen just once. At the DNA level, this CDR3 is encoded by other sequences in the same sample as well. The chain is built from TRBV7-2 and TRBJ2-3; D call uncertain. V gave up 5 bases and J gave up 2 bases, with 5 bases separating them. Per germline, CDR1 SGHTA and CDR2 FQGNSA. The CDR3 has 12 residues. This CDR3 is CASSRTTDTQYF. The CDR3 nucleotides read TGTGCCAGCAGCCGAACCACAGATACGCAGTATTTT.